Sequencing of this T cell receptor (beta chain) was carried out in a study of hypomethylating agent response in myelodysplastic syndrome. About the research overall: Patients with myelodysplastic syndrome were 8 or 9 male and 2 female. The most frequent mutation was TET2, in 5 of 11 patients. Complete response or hematologic improvement counted as response; others were non-responders.

The junction had 9 bases not matched to a gene; V was cut back by 2 bases and J by 3 bases. The length of the CDR3 is 17 residues. The V gene's germline CDR1 is LNHDA and CDR2 SQIVND (reference sequence). Generated by immunoSEQ multiplex PCR, the TCRdb table keeps only in-frame clones and is missing some. The data show about 7,200 clones, around 86% seen once. The sequences come from bone marrow, collected before or after starting hypomethylating agent treatment for myelodysplastic syndrome (not recorded which). The receptor was derived from a human donor with myelodysplastic syndrome. The rearrangement uses TRBV19 and TRBJ2-3, with 9 bases identical to TRBD1. The CDR3 spells CASSISLTGGQTDTQYF. The CDR3 DNA reads as TGTGCCAGTAGTATAAGTCTGACAGGGGGTCAGACAGATACGCAGTATTTT.